Described below is a single T cell receptor (beta chain) sequence and its context. The specificity of this receptor is unknown. A junction boundary mismatches the germline segment, possibly from a read error. Donors were 30 to 45 systemically healthy Caucasian individuals from Russia aged roughly 6 to 95 years. Each donor gave approximately 9.3 milliliters of peripheral blood, collected into EDTA-treated Vacutainer tubes. Ficoll-Paque density-gradient centrifugation was used to isolate PBMCs, with at least 6 million per sample. Total RNA, at least 6 micrograms per sample, was extracted from PBMCs with Trizol reagent. Naive CD45RAhigh/CD27high T cell percentages were measured by flow cytometry on a PBMC aliquot from every donor. The library was obtained by 5' RACE. Sequencing was performed on an Illumina HiSeq 2500. A second roughly 6 to 11 cycle PCR used a sample-barcoded 5' primer and a J-beta primer mix. Each TCR beta cDNA molecule received a unique molecular identifier from a template-switch 5' adaptor carrying 12 random nucleotides. Each sample yielded at least 3 million CDR3-containing paired-end reads. All of the RNA was converted into first-strand cDNA using the Mint cDNA synthesis kit, with a TRBC-specific oligonucleotide serving as the primer. After uracil-DNA glycosylase treatment, a first 18-cycle PCR used universal primers M1SS and BC2_uni_R on all cDNA. Concerning the study's data processing: For normalization, 1 million high-quality reads, each with a distinct molecular identifier, were randomly selected from each sample. Reads sharing molecular identifiers were discarded rather than binned into consensus sequences. MiTCR, run with a Q25 quality threshold and the strictest error-elimination algorithm, handled CDR3 identification, clonotype clustering and error correction. Lower-bound total TCR beta diversity was estimated with a nonparametric unseen species model using Euler transformation. TCRdb trimmed the raw reads at Q25, called clones with MiXCR and kept productive beta chains. Rows with a matching CDR3 protein are joined into one entry that keeps the most common DNA and genes. TCRdb, not the authors, supplied the V and J calls. In this sample the table shows roughly 1,500,000 distinct CDR3 sequences, roughly 45% of which occur a single time. Under 8% of the sample is in the top ten clones.

This entry belongs to a study of blood T cells in healthy people across ages (dated by TCRdb to between 2014 and 2016). Regarding the research as a whole: In model experiments, template switching captured roughly one uniquely barcoded TCR beta cDNA molecule for every two T cells. Using deep sequencing normalized with unique cDNA molecular identifiers, the study measured how TCR beta repertoire diversity changes with age. To avoid experimental bias, donors of different ages were spread randomly across the sequencing lanes. The donors were split into four age groups: young (average around 16 years), middle-aged (about 40), aged (about 62) and long-lived (under 85). Two additional independent replicas of 1 million unique cDNA reads from the same blood draw were analyzed for two donors (one aged 18 to 29 and one aged 80 or older).

The CDR3 has 12 amino acids, counting the end cysteine and phenylalanine. Kept here is only the CDR3 DNA, which spans 36 bases and is read in frame from base 1. Per the germline V gene (reference sequence), DFQATT is the CDR1 and SNEGSKA is the CDR2. General findings and caveats noted by the study authors: Observed TCR beta diversity per million T cells fell roughly linearly with age, and a significant reduction was already apparent by age about 38. Because profiling used bulk unsorted PBMCs, naive and antigen-experienced compartments could not be compared conclusively. A strong correlation was found between observed TCR beta diversity and the percentage of naive T cells measured by flow cytometry. Total diversity estimates from one million sequenced T cells were considered lower bounds and underestimates. Because the CMV infection status of the donors was unknown, age-related changes in expanded clonotypes may potentially have been confounded. Compared with the aged group, more naive CD4+ T cells, fewer expanded clones and increased TCR diversity were shown by the long-lived group, suggesting age selection.

The rearrangement combines TRBV20-1 with TRBJ2-5; the D gene is perhaps TRBD2, from 6 matching bases. The DNA end favors TRBJ2-7, so the J call may be wrong. The sequenced sample was blood. This clonotype was obtained from a woman aged 18-29 years in good health. This receptor has the CDR3 CNAIRTKDEQYF. The nucleotide sequence is TGCAATGCTATCCGGACTAAGGACGAGCAGTACTTC.